The source of this T cell receptor beta chain is a study of regulatory T cells in long-lasting Graves disease. V was clipped by 2 bases and J by 6 bases, with 5 bases between them. The germline V gene encodes CDR1 WSHSY and CDR2 SAAADI. The CDR3 is 11 residues long. The time point is: newly diagnosed GD, antithyroid drugs for less than 3 months. TCR sequences were obtained from RNA taken from PBMCs. HTBI primers from iRepertoire and Arm-PCR of CDR3 regions yielded the TCR beta libraries. TCRdb re-called the multiplex PCR reads with MiXCR, one entry per CDR3 protein. The repertoire has around 250,000 distinct CDR3 sequences, about 19% of them found once; the top ten carry about 15%. At least ten counts were recorded for this clonotype.

The starting material was peripheral blood mononuclear cells (PBMCs), obtained at new diagnosis, from a patient treated with antithyroid drugs. The origin of this receptor is a female donor with Graves disease. The chain employs TRBV10-2 and TRBJ2-7; D call uncertain. The CDR3 nucleotides are TGCGCCAGCAGTGAGAAAGGCGAGCAGTACTTC. This sequence encodes CASSEKGEQYF.